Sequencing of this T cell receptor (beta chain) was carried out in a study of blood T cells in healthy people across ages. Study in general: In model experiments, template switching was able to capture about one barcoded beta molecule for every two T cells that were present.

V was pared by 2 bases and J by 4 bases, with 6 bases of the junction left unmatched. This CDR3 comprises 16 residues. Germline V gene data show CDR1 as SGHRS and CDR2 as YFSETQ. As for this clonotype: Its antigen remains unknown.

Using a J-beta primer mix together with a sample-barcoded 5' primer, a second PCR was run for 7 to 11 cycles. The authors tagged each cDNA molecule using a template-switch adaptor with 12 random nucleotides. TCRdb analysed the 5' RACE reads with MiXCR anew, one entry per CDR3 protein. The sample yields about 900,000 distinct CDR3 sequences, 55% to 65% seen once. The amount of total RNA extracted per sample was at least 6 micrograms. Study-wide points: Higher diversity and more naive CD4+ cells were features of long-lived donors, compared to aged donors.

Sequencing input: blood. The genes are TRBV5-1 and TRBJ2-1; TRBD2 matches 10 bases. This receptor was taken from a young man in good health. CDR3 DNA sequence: TGCGCCAGCAGCTTCCAAGCGGGGGGGCCTTACAATGAGCAGTTCTTC. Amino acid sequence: CASSFQAGGPYNEQFF.